A selection of T cell receptor beta chains follows, all from one sample in a study of blood T cell repertoires in COVID-19. Produced via immunoSEQ multiplex PCR; TCRdb's table is partial and in-frame only. The top ten clones hold around 2.8% of a sample with 20,000 to 25,000 clones, 90% of them seen once. Material: peripheral blood. The receptors were sampled from a man aged 70 or older with acute or convalescent COVID-19. The CDR3 runs from the conserved cysteine through the conserved F or W. The order of the fields is J gene, D gene, clone size, V gene, CDR3 DNA, CDR3 protein. D genes are given only for firm matches. The size of a clone is reported for some rows only, either as once, few or many, or as a class for expanded clones.

TRBJ2-1,.,.,TRBV5-4,TGTGCCAGCACCCAAAATCAGGCTACCCGAAACAATGAGCAGTTCTTC,CASTQNQATRNNEQFF
TRBJ1-5,TRBD1,.,TRBV19,TGTGCCAGTAGTCTGCGGACAGGGCCCCCCTCTGGCAATCAGCCCCAGCATTTT,CASSLRTGPPSGNQPQHF
TRBJ1-5,TRBD1,.,TRBV7-2,TGTGCCAGCACCGTAAACAGGGGGGACAATCAGCCCCAGCATTTT,CASTVNRGDNQPQHF
TRBJ1-2,TRBD1,.,TRBV5-5,TGTGCCAGCAGCTGGGGACAGGGGAGTCCTGGCTACACCTTC,CASSWGQGSPGYTF
TRBJ1-1,TRBD1,.,TRBV6-2/TRBV6-3,TGTGCCAGCAGTGCACAGGGGCGGAACACTGAAGCTTTCTTT,CASSAQGRNTEAFF
TRBJ2-7,TRBD2,.,TRBV10-3,TGTGCCATCAAGGCTAGCGGGATCTCGGGCGAGCAGTACTTC,CAIKASGISGEQYF
TRBJ2-7,TRBD2,.,TRBV27,TGTGCCTCGGGACTAGCGGACTCCTACGAGCAGTACTTC,CASGLADSYEQYF
TRBJ2-7,.,.,TRBV6-4,TGTGCCAGCAGTCCCCATCAGGGGCCCTCCTACGAGCAGTACTTC,CASSPHQGPSYEQYF
TRBJ1-5,.,.,TRBV7-2,TGTGCCAGCAGCTTAGGACAGGCCAATCAGCCCCAGCATTTT,CASSLGQANQPQHF
TRBJ2-7,.,.,TRBV6-2/TRBV6-3,TGTGCCAGCAGCCCCATAGCGGAGAGCTACGAGCAGTACTTC,CASSPIAESYEQYF
TRBJ1-2,.,.,TRBV19,TGTGCCAGTAGTATCCGGGGAACGGATGGCTACACCTTC,CASSIRGTDGYTF
TRBJ2-7,.,once,TRBV2,TGTGCCAGCAGTGAAGTGGTACTAGTTAACGAGCAGTACTTC,CASSEVVLVNEQYF
TRBJ1-4,.,.,TRBV10-3,TGTGCCACGACGACAGGCCTTAATGAAAAACTGTTTTTT,CATTTGLNEKLFF
TRBJ1-1,.,.,TRBV4-2,TGTGCCAGCAGCCAAGAGGGGGCCATTGGGACTGAAGCTTTCTTT,CASSQEGAIGTEAFF
TRBJ1-2,TRBD1,.,TRBV19,TGTGCCAGTAAAAACCAGGGGGCTGTCTTCTATGGCTACACCTTC,CASKNQGAVFYGYTF
TRBJ1-4,TRBD1,.,TRBV6-1,TGTGCCAGCAGTGAAGGCTTCCCTAGGGGGCCTAATGAAAAACTGTTTTTT,CASSEGFPRGPNEKLFF
TRBJ1-2,.,.,TRBV2,TGTGCCAGCAGTGAAGGGGGCGCGATAGGTGGCTACACCTTC,CASSEGGAIGGYTF
TRBJ2-2,.,.,TRBV14,TGTGCCAGCAGCCCCCAGGGGACGAACACCGGGGAGCTGTTTTTT,CASSPQGTNTGELFF
TRBJ2-7,.,.,TRBV4-3,TGCGCCAGCCAGCGTACGGGGAGCTACGAGCAGTACTTC,CASQRTGSYEQYF
TRBJ1-2,TRBD1,.,TRBV28,TGTGCCAGCAGTTCAAGGACAGGGCAGCGGTATGGCTACACCTTC,CASSSRTGQRYGYTF
TRBJ2-5,TRBD2,.,TRBV10-2,TGCGCCACACAATTAGGACTAGCGGGACAAGAGACCCAGTACTTC,CATQLGLAGQETQYF
TRBJ1-6,TRBD1,.,TRBV19,TGTGCCAGTAGTAACGACAGGGATAATTCACCCCTCCACTTT,CASSNDRDNSPLHF
TRBJ1-1,.,.,TRBV6-5,TGTGCCAGCAGACCACAGATGAACACTGAAGCTTTCTTT,CASRPQMNTEAFF
TRBJ2-1,TRBD2,.,TRBV9,TGTGCCAGCAGCCCCCCGGGAGGGGGAGTTGAGCAGTTCTTC,CASSPPGGGVEQFF
TRBJ1-5,.,.,TRBV2,TGTGCCAGCAGTGAAGGTCGGTTCTTCAATAGCAATCAGCCCCAGCATTTT,CASSEGRFFNSNQPQHF
TRBJ2-1,TRBD2,.,TRBV18,TGTGCCAGCTCACCCCTGGTCGTAGCGGGATACACTGAGCAGTTCTTC,CASSPLVVAGYTEQFF
TRBJ1-6,TRBD1,.,TRBV6-6,TGTGCCAGCAGTTCGAATCGGGACAGGGGATCACCCCTCCACTTT,CASSSNRDRGSPLHF
TRBJ1-2,.,.,TRBV28,TGTGCCAGCAGTTTGCAGGGGTCCTATGGCTACACCTTC,CASSLQGSYGYTF
TRBJ1-4,.,once,TRBV5-6,TGTGCCAGCACCGAAGGAGGGTTTAATGAAAAACTGTTTTTT,CASTEGGFNEKLFF
TRBJ1-5,.,.,TRBV2,TGTGCCAGCAGTGGAGAAGATCAGCCCCAGCATTTT,CASSGEDQPQHF
TRBJ2-1,TRBD2,.,TRBV2,TGTGCCAGCAGTCTAGCCGGGACTAGCGTATACAATGAGCAGTTCTTC,CASSLAGTSVYNEQFF
TRBJ2-7,TRBD1,.,TRBV19,TGTGCCAGTAGTACCGGACAGGGGGCAGGAGAGCAGTACTTC,CASSTGQGAGEQYF
TRBJ2-7,TRBD1,once,TRBV5-1,TGCGCCAGCAGCGCCAAACAGGGGGCGCAGTACGAGCAGTACTTC,CASSAKQGAQYEQYF